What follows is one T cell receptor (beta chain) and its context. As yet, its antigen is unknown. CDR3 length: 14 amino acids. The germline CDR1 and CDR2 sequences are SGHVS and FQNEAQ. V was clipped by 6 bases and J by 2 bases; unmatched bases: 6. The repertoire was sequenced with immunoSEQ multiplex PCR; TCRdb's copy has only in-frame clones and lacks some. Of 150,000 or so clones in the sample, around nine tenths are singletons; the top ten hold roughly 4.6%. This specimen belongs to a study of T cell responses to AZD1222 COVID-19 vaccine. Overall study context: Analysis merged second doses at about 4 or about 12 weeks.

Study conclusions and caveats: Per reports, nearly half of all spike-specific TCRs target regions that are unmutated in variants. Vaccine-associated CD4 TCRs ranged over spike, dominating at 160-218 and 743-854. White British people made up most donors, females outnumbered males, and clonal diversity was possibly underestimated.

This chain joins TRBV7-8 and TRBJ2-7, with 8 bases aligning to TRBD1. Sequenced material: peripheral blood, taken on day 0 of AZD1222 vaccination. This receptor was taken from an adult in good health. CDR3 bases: TGTGCCAGCAGGCGGGGACAGGCGACCTACGAGCAGTACTTC. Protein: CASRRGQATYEQYF.